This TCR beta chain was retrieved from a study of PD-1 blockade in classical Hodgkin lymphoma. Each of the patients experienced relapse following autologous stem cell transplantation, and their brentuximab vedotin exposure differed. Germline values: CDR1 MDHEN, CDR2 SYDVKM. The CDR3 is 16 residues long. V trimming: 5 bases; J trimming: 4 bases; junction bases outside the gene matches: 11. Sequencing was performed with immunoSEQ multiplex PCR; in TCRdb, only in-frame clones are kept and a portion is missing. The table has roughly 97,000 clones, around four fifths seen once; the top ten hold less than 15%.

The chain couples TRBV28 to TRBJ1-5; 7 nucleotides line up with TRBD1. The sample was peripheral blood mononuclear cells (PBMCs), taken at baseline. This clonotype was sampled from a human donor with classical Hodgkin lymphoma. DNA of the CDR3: TGTGCCAGCAGTCCCAGGGGCAGGGGGATGAATCAGCCCCAGCATTTT. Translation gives CASSPRGRGMNQPQHF.